The TCR beta chain described here comes from a study of CD4 T cells in relation to SARS-CoV-2 and coronaviruses (dated by TCRdb to the early 2020s). Regarding the study in general: In the ViraFEST assay, PBMCs were cultured with antigen for approximately ten days, after which TCR beta CDR3s were sequenced to identify antigen-specific clonal expansions. The negative reference condition was either a culture with an HIV-1 Nef peptide pool or a culture with no peptide. Using patient-derived lymphoblastoid cell lines, the shared crossreactive spike epitopes were mapped to their HLA restriction. Memory CD4+ T cell crossreactivity between SARS-CoV-2 and common cold coronavirus spike proteins was assessed at the TCR clonotype level in the study. The Adaptive Biotechnologies TCR-sequencing kit was used for samples from a few pre-COVID donors and for the naive versus memory experiments, whereas the other data were Illumina-based. Expansion assays from other donors in the study were sequenced with a different, Illumina-based TCR-beta assay. Study-wide conclusions, independent of this receptor: Since the crossreactivity analysis centred on spike protein, crossreactivity against other viral proteins was not assessed. Compared with monoreactive clones, crossreactive clones had significantly weaker SARS-CoV-2-driven expansion, a result consistent with antigenic imprinting. In about 61% of donors, memory CD4+ clonotypes turned up that crossrecognized SARS-CoV-2 and at least one common cold coronavirus spike. The study was constrained by small numbers of patients and of tested TCRs. No donor contributed both pre-pandemic and post-infection samples, which limited tracing the source of pre-existing responses.

The library was built by means of the immunoSEQ multiplex PCR assay. From the authors' description of their analysis: Preprocessing removed nonproductive sequences and CDR3s not starting with C, not ending with F or W, or shorter than 7 amino acids. Antigen-specific clonotypes were called with the MANAFEST web app, based on expansion relative to reference and other culture wells. To be counted as positive, a clone had to show significant expansion compared with the reference culture, at an FDR below 0.05, in 2 of 3 replicate wells. A further requirement for positive clones was significant expansion compared with all other tandem wells, along with an odds ratio above 5. After three terminal residues were trimmed from each end, CDR3 homology was quantified as pairwise Levenshtein distance using the stringdist R package. TCRdb retrieved this table from immuneACCESS and kept in-frame rearrangements only. Not all clones are present; in checked studies, unresolved V genes account for under half, and no reason is known for the remainder. V and J calls plus clone size are reproduced from that table; the DNA served to infer D and trimming. Within this sample are 20,000 to 30,000 clones, with more than 75% of them counted one time only. Of the sample, roughly 14% is held by the ten largest clones.

CD4+ T cells from unexposed donors were collected before the COVID-19 pandemic (2011-2018). After about 10 days of culture, CD4+ T cells were isolated with the EasySep CD4+ T cell isolation kit. As far as cell numbers permitted, CD4+ T cells from unexposed donors were tested for reactivity against SARS-CoV-2 S and N as well as four spike pools from common cold coronaviruses. PBMCs were cultured at a few million per well in IMDM supplemented with roughly 5% human AB serum and about 9.2 IU/ml IL-2. Half of the culture medium was replaced with fresh IL-2-containing medium on days 3 and 7. In general, every peptide culture condition was set up in three replicate wells. The leukapheresis product used for the unexposed donors was purchased from a commercial source. Ficoll-Paque PLUS gradient centrifugation was used to isolate PBMCs from leukapheresis product or whole blood. PBMCs were either cryopreserved at -140 degrees C or used fresh in the expansion assay. The QIAamp Micro DNA Kit was used to extract genomic DNA from the CD4+ T cells.

Trimming costs V 2 bases and J 5 bases, and their ends lie 15 bases apart. Per the germline V gene, KGHSH is the CDR1 and LQKENI is the CDR2. Its CDR3 holds 16 amino acids, cysteine through phenylalanine. Only CDR3 DNA remains: 48 bases, in frame from the first base. This clone was counted a few times. There is no known antigen for this receptor. The sample holds no much larger clone one base away, and base qualities are not on file. Here the chain combines TRBV18 and TRBJ1-4, with no reliable assignment of the D segment. The TCR comes from a human donor in good health. The material sequenced was CD4+ T cells from PBMCs, cultured in vitro. The CDR3: CASSPVVEVQNEKLFF. Read as DNA, the sequence is TGTGCCAGCTCACCAGTCGTTGAGGTCCAGAATGAAAAACTGTTTTTT.